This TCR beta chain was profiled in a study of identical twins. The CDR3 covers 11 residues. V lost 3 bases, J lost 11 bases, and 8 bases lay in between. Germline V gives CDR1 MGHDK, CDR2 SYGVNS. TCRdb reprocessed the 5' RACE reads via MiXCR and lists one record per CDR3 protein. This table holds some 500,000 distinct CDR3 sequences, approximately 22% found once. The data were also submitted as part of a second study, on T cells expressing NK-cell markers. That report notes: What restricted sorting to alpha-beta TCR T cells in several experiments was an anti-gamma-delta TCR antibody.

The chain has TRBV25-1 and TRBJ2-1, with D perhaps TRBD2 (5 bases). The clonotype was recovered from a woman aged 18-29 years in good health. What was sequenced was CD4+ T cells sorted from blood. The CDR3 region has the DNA TGTGCCAGCAGTGAGCGGGCGAAGCAGTTCTTC. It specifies CASSERAKQFF.